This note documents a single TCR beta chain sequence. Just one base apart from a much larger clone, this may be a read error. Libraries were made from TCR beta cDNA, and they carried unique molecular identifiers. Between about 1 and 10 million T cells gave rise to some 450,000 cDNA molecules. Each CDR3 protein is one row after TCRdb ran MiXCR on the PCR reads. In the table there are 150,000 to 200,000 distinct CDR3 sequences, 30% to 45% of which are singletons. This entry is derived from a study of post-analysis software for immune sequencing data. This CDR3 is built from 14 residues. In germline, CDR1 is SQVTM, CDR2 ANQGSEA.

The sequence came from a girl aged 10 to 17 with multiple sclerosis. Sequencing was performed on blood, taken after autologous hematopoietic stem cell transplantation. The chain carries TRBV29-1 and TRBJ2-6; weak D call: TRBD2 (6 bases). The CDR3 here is CSVETGDRANVRTF. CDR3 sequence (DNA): TGCAGCGTTGAAACGGGAGATAGGGCCAACGTCCGGACTTTC.